A single sample is the source of the 8 T cell receptor beta chains below, sequenced in a study of shared clonotypes between healthy human individuals. Some clones are missing from TCRdb's copy, which holds only in-frame ones; the method was immunoSEQ multiplex PCR. The sample has hundreds of thousands of clones; roughly three quarters are singletons. The sample consisted of PBMCs. These receptors all come from a woman in her thirties or forties in good health. Some clones in this sample may be carry-over from other donors' samples.

Comments on this clone: A far larger clone lies a single base away; this is likely a read error. This specimen includes other DNA sequences encoding the same CDR3. V usage is TRBV6-5 and J usage is TRBJ2-6, with D maybe TRBD1 (5 bases). Germline CDR1 and CDR2: MNHEY and SVGAGI. The CDR3 totals 14 residues. CDR3 in amino acids: CASSQLPGANVLTF. Written as DNA, the CDR3 is TGTGCCAGCAGTCAGTTACCTGGGGCTAACGTCCTGACTTTC.

The sample holds many counts of this clone. One end of the junction varies from germline; a read error may be responsible. This specimen includes other DNA sequences encoding the same CDR3. The chain carries TRBV7-9 and TRBJ1-1; 7 bases map to TRBD1. Germline V gives CDR1 SEHNR, CDR2 FQNEAQ (reference sequence). The CDR3 spans 13 residues. This CDR3 reads CAGSLEGATEAFF. CDR3 DNA: TGTGCCGGCAGCTTAGAGGGGGCCACTGAAGCTTTCTTT. Supplemented by reference TRBV7-9 and TRBJ1-1, the full variable domain reads DTGVSQNPRHKITKRGQNVTFRCDPISEHNRLYWYRQTLGQGPEFLTYFQNEAQLEKSRLLSDRFSAERPKGSFSTLEIQRTEQGDSAMYLCAGSLEGATEAFFGQGTRLTVV.

V usage is TRBV21-1 and J usage is TRBJ2-7; the table assigns TRBD1, which was not confirmed against the DNA. TRBV21-1 counts as a pseudogene. This CDR3 is 14 amino acids long. CDR3 loop: CASSKAGCNYEQYF. The CDR3 nucleotides are TGTGCCAGCAGCAAGGCAGGGTGTAACTACGAGCAGTACTTC.

The V gene is TRBV7-3, the J gene TRBJ2-5; D tentatively reads TRBD1 or TRBD2 (6 bases each). Per the germline V gene, CDR1 is SGHTA and CDR2 is FQGTGA. V lost 2 bases and J lost 2, with 12 bases in between. The CDR3 extends over 15 amino acids. CDR3 DNA sequence: TGTGCCAGCAGCTTAGGCGGGACAACTCAAGAGACCCAGTACTTC. This translates into CASSLGGTTQETQYF.

The CDR3 reads CSVDGQGHEQYF. CDR3 DNA: TGCAGCGTTGACGGGCAGGGCCACGAGCAGTACTTC. The chain uses TRBV29-1 and TRBJ2-7, with D possibly TRBD1 on 5 matching bases. The germline V gene has CDR1 SQVTM and CDR2 ANQGSEA. The V and J ends lost 3 bases and 5 bases respectively, with 11 bases between them. The CDR3 is made up of 12 amino acids.

The V gene is TRBV5-1, the J gene TRBJ2-7; D ambiguous. V was pared by 4 bases and J by 3 bases, with 14 bases between. The CDR3 has 14 amino acids. Germline CDR1 reads SGHRS; CDR2 reads YFSETQ. The CDR3 sequence is CASSPRTPGYEQYF. The CDR3 nucleotides are TGCGCCAGCAGCCCAAGGACGCCTGGCTACGAGCAGTACTTC.

The genes are TRBV7-9 and TRBJ2-5; TRBD2 aligns across 13 bases. The V gene's germline CDR1 is SEHNR and CDR2 FQNEAQ (reference sequence). V shed 5 bases, J shed 1 base, and the junction held 4 bases outside the gene matches. CDR3 length: 16 residues. The CDR3 nucleotides read TGTGCCAGCAGCGCACGGACTAGCGGGAGCCAAGAGACCCAGTACTTC. Translated, it gives CASSARTSGSQETQYF.

This clone appeared a few times. This chain's CDR3 is CASSISGLAGTGELFF. Written as DNA, the CDR3 is TGTGCCAGCAGCATTTCGGGTCTAGCGGGAACCGGGGAGCTGTTTTTT. J is TRBJ2-2 and V is TRBV27, with 9 positions matching TRBD2. The CDR3 is made up of 16 amino acids. Germline CDR1 MNHEY, CDR2 SMNVEV (reference sequence). J gave up 5 bases and V 6 bases, and 10 bases lay outside the gene matches.